Each of the 10 T cell receptor beta chains below was sequenced from the same sample in a study of cytomegalovirus exposure and HLA in healthy donors (dated by TCRdb to 2017 to 2019). The library was made by the immunoSEQ multiplex PCR assay. For the multiplex PCR, a mixture combining 60 forward primers for TCR Vbeta segments and 13 reverse primers for TCR Jbeta segments was used. The table comes from immuneACCESS by way of TCRdb, which keeps in-frame sequences with V and J called. Part of the clones is missing from these tables; in studies checked, under half for an unresolved V gene and the rest for unknown reasons. The sample table contains roughly 110,000 clones; only one count was recorded for over 70% of them. Around 2.8% of the sample lies in the top ten. Material: PBMCs. The receptors shown here come from a male donor in good health and CMV-seropositive.

This chain links TRBV28 with TRBJ2-6; D remains unclear. Trimming left V 8 bases short and J 0 bases short, with 11 bases between. Germline values: CDR1 MDHEN, CDR2 SYDVKM. CDR3 length: 15 amino acids. CDR3 amino acids: CASLRSTSGANVLTF. CDR3 in DNA: TGTGCCAGCCTTAGATCCACCTCTGGGGCCAACGTCCTGACTTTC. Together with reference TRBV28 and TRBJ2-6, the CDR3 gives the full variable domain: DVKVTQSSRYLVKRTGEKVFLECVQDMDHENMFWYRQDPGLGLRLIYFSYDVKMKEKGDIPEGYSVSREKKERFSLILESASTNQTSMYLCASLRSTSGANVLTFGAGSRLTVL.

The chain joins TRBV30 to TRBJ1-1; 9 nucleotides align to TRBD1. Trimming removed 2 bases from V and 6 bases from J; junction bases left unmatched: 10. This CDR3 contains 15 residues. Germline V lookup: CDR1 GTSNPN, CDR2 SVGIG (reference sequence). In DNA, the CDR3 is TGTGCCTGGAGTTTACCGGGACAGGGAGGCGCTGAAGCTTTCTTT. As protein: CAWSLPGQGGAEAFF. Together with reference TRBV30 and TRBJ1-1, the CDR3 gives the full variable domain: SQTIHQWPATLVQPVGSPLSLECTVEGTSNPNLYWYRQAAGRGLQLLFYSVGIGQISSEVPQNLSASRPQDRQFILSSKKLLLSDSGFYLCAWSLPGQGGAEAFFGQGTRLTVV.

The rearrangement links TRBV2 to TRBJ2-7; D possibly corresponds to TRBD1 (5 bases). Trimming stripped 6 bases from V and 3 bases from J, with 18 bases between. Germline values: CDR1 SNHLY, CDR2 FYNNEI. The CDR3 is 15 residues long. The CDR3 DNA follows: TGTGCCAGCAGCGCCCCCCGGCAGGGAAGCTACGAGCAGTACTTC. Its translation: CASSAPRQGSYEQYF. Variable domain in full (rest from reference TRBV2 and TRBJ2-7): EPEVTQTPSHQVTQMGQEVILRCVPISNHLYFYWYRQILGQKVEFLVSFYNNEISEKSEIFDDQFSVERPDGSNFTLKIRSTKLEDSAMYFCASSAPRQGSYEQYFGPGTRLTVT.

This chain connects TRBV9 to TRBJ1-2; D remains ambiguous. Germline V gene lookup returns CDR1 SGDLS and CDR2 YYNGEE. This CDR3 is built from 16 residues. Trimming shortened V by 4 bases and J by 4 bases, and 20 bases separated the two germline ends. The CDR3 loop reads CASSPIQTGVGYGYTF. The DNA for the CDR3 is TGTGCCAGCAGCCCCATTCAAACTGGTGTTGGCTATGGCTACACCTTC.

The chain employs TRBV10-3 and TRBJ2-7; a possible D gene is TRBD1 (5 bases). Germline CDR1 reads ENHRY; CDR2 reads SYGVKD. The length of the CDR3 is 14 residues. V dropped 3 bases and J dropped 3 bases, with 12 bases sitting between them. The CDR3 loop is CAISDEGVSYEQYF. The CDR3 DNA sequence: TGTGCCATCAGTGATGAAGGGGTTAGCTACGAGCAGTACTTC.

The chain couples TRBV5-8 to TRBJ1-5, with D perhaps TRBD1 (5 bases). The germline V and J ends were trimmed by 4 bases and 6 bases, with 20 bases remaining between them. The CDR3 has 16 amino acids. Germline lookup yields CDR1 SGHTS and CDR2 YDEGEE. The CDR3 bases are TGTGCCAGCAGCCGAACCAATAGACAGCAACCTCAGCCCCAGCATTTT. It codes for CASSRTNRQQPQPQHF.

This chain joins TRBV30 and TRBJ2-7, with D tentatively TRBD2 (5 bases). Looked up from germline, CDR1 is GTSNPN and CDR2 is SVGIG (reference sequence). The CDR3 is 15 residues long. Trimming stripped 3 bases from V and 7 bases from J, with 22 bases between. The CDR3 DNA reads TGTGCCTGGAGCGAGGGCGGCAGCCAATTCGGGGAGCAGTACTTC. It is translated as CAWSEGGSQFGEQYF.

The chain couples TRBV4-2 to TRBJ1-2; D is perhaps TRBD1 (5 bases). Germline V CDR1 and CDR2: LGHNA, YNFKEQ. This CDR3 contains 15 residues. Trimming took off 3 bases at V and 3 bases at J, with 14 bases between the two ends. The CDR3 here is CASSHVGGRDYGYTF. The CDR3 DNA reads TGTGCCAGCAGCCACGTTGGGGGGAGGGACTATGGCTACACCTTC.

This chain links TRBV6-6 with TRBJ2-7; D is uncertain. The V and J ends lost 4 bases and 3 bases respectively, with 10 bases between them. Germline V CDR1 and CDR2: MNHNY, SVGAGI (reference sequence). CDR3 size: 13 residues. CDR3 sequence: CASSSPTSYEQYF. The DNA of the CDR3 is TGTGCCAGCAGTTCTCCAACCAGCTACGAGCAGTACTTC.

V usage is TRBV19 and J usage is TRBJ2-2, with 7 bases fitting TRBD1. CDR3 length: 17 residues. V was clipped by 10 bases and J by 5 bases; unmatched bases: 19. Germline V CDR1 and CDR2: LNHDA, SQIVND (reference sequence). The DNA for the CDR3 is TGTGCCAACCTGTTTCTAGGGACAGCTTGGAGTACCGGGGAGCTGTTTTTT. Encoded protein: CANLFLGTAWSTGELFF.